A selection of T cell receptor beta chains follows, all from one sample in a study of blood T cell repertoires in COVID-19. Assay used: immunoSEQ multiplex PCR; TCRdb lists only in-frame clones, some missing. The sample yields some 350,000 clones, roughly 90% seen once. What was sequenced was peripheral blood. The receptors stem from a woman in her twenties or thirties with COVID-19, enrolled during active disease. Each CDR3 is given with its conserved first and last residue. The D gene is left open where the match is weak. Some rows have no size entry. The others give once, few or many, or a class for an expanded clone.

size	D	V	J	DNA	CDR3
.	.	TRBV27	TRBJ1-1	TGTGCCAGCAGTTTAGTTCCAGGTGAAGCTTTCTTT	CASSLVPGEAFF
.	.	TRBV19	TRBJ1-3	TGTGCCAGTTCTACCCTCGAGGGCCCGAACTCTGGAAACACCATATATTTT	CASSTLEGPNSGNTIYF
.	TRBD1	TRBV4-1	TRBJ1-5	TGCGCCAGCAGCCGGACAGGGGGTGGCAATCAGCCCCAGCATTTT	CASSRTGGGNQPQHF
.	TRBD2	TRBV5-1	TRBJ2-7	TGCGCCAGCAGCTTGGAACCAGCGGGGGGCCTCTACGAGCAGTACTTC	CASSLEPAGGLYEQYF
.	TRBD2	TRBV6-2/TRBV6-3	TRBJ2-3	TGTGCCAGCAGTTACGCTCTAGCGGGGGGCACAGATACGCAGTATTTT	CASSYALAGGTDTQYF
.	.	TRBV21-1	TRBJ1-2	TGTGCCAGCACCCCTCCGGGACAGGGGATCTATGGCTACACCTTC	CASTPPGQGIYGYTF
.	.	TRBV5-6	TRBJ2-5	TGTGCCAGCAGCTCACGATGGGGGCGAGAGACCCAGTACTTC	CASSSRWGRETQYF
.	TRBD1	TRBV12-3/TRBV12-4	TRBJ1-2	TGTGCCAGCAGACCAGGGGGTTCCGGCTACACCTTC	CASRPGGSGYTF
.	TRBD1	TRBV27	TRBJ1-6	TGTGCCAGCAGTTGGGACAGGGGGAATTCACCCCTCCACTTT	CASSWDRGNSPLHF
once	.	TRBV5-1	TRBJ1-1	TGCGCCAGCAACAAGGAGACTGAGAACACTGAAGCTTTCTTT	CASNKETENTEAFF
.	TRBD1	TRBV5-4	TRBJ1-2	TGTGCCAGCAGCTTGTCCGGGACAGGGTCCTATGGCTACACCTTC	CASSLSGTGSYGYTF
.	TRBD1	TRBV27	TRBJ2-1	TGTGCCAGCAGCAGAAGACAGGGCATCTACAATGAGCAGTTCTTC	CASSRRQGIYNEQFF
few	.	TRBV5-1	TRBJ2-1	TGCGCCAGCAGCTTGGTGGCAGACAATCACAATGAGCAGTTCTTC	CASSLVADNHNEQFF
.	.	TRBV7-8	TRBJ2-1	TGTGCCAGCAGCTTAGCGTTTAAACGGAGCAATGAGCAGTTCTTC	CASSLAFKRSNEQFF
once	.	TRBV6-6	TRBJ1-2	TGTGCCAGCAGCCCCGAGACAGTCCCAAATGGCTACACCTTC	CASSPETVPNGYTF
.	.	TRBV6-7	TRBJ1-5	TGTGCCAGCAAGGAGTTCGACAATCAGCCCCAGCATTTT	CASKEFDNQPQHF
.	TRBD2	TRBV5-6	TRBJ2-1	TGTGCCAGCAGCCCACCTAGCGGGCTTTACAATGAGCAGTTCTTC	CASSPPSGLYNEQFF
.	.	TRBV2	TRBJ1-5	TGTGCCAGCAGTGATGAGGGTTCACAGCCCCAGCATTTT	CASSDEGSQPQHF
.	.	TRBV7-2	TRBJ2-1	TGTGCCAGCAGCTTACGGTCGGTTTCCTACAATGAGCAGTTCTTC	CASSLRSVSYNEQFF
once	.	TRBV9	TRBJ2-3	TGTGCCAGCAGCGCACCTAGGACGGGGGCAGATACGCAGTATTTT	CASSAPRTGADTQYF
.	TRBD2	TRBV6-2/TRBV6-3	TRBJ2-2	TGTGCCAGCAGCCCTACCCTTACGACTAGCGGGAAGAACACCGGGGAGCTGTTTTTT	CASSPTLTTSGKNTGELFF
.	.	TRBV4-3	TRBJ2-4	TGCGCCAGCAGCCCTTTACTAGCCAAAAACATTCAGTACTTC	CASSPLLAKNIQYF
.	.	TRBV7-2	TRBJ2-3	TGTGCCAGCAGCTTAGCGGGGGGGGCTGGAGATACGCAGTATTTT	CASSLAGGAGDTQYF
.	.	TRBV4-1	TRBJ2-7	TGCGCCAGCAGCCAAGATGTCCGGGCAGGGCTGTACTTC	CASSQDVRAGLYF
.	.	TRBV12-3/TRBV12-4	TRBJ1-2	TGTGCCAGCAGTTTCTCACAGTCCTATGGCTACACCTTC	CASSFSQSYGYTF
.	.	TRBV11-3	TRBJ1-1	TGTGCCAGCAGCACCCCCGGACAGTCAGTGAACACTGAAGCTTTCTTT	CASSTPGQSVNTEAFF
.	.	TRBV5-1	TRBJ2-5	TGCGCCAGCAGCTTGAGGGAGTCCCAAGAGACCCAGTACTTC	CASSLRESQETQYF
.	TRBD1	TRBV5-1	TRBJ1-1	TGCGCCAGCAGCCCCGACAGGGCCACTGAAGCTTTCTTT	CASSPDRATEAFF
.	.	TRBV11-2	TRBJ1-1	TGTGCCAGCAGCTTAGAGGGGGCCGGTGAAGCTTTCTTT	CASSLEGAGEAFF
.	.	TRBV5-1	TRBJ2-1	TGCGCCAGCAGCTTGGTATCGCAGGGCAATGAGCAGTTCTTC	CASSLVSQGNEQFF
.	TRBD2	TRBV7-2	TRBJ2-2	TGTGCCAGCAGCTCTACCGGGACTAGCGGTAACACCGGGGAGCTGTTTTTT	CASSSTGTSGNTGELFF
once	.	TRBV7-9	TRBJ2-1	TGTGCCAGCAGCTTAGTCGGACTAAACTCGAATGAGCAGTTCTTC	CASSLVGLNSNEQFF
.	.	TRBV5-1	TRBJ1-6	TGCGCCAGCAGCTTGGGATTAACAGGGCGGGATTCACCCCTCCACTTT	CASSLGLTGRDSPLHF
.	.	TRBV18	TRBJ1-2	TGTGCCAGCTCGACCGCTACTACTAACTATGGCTACACCTTC	CASSTATTNYGYTF
.	.	TRBV5-6	TRBJ1-3	TGTGCCAGCAGCCTTACGGGACAATCAGATCGAAACACCATATATTTT	CASSLTGQSDRNTIYF
few	TRBD2	TRBV19	TRBJ2-3	TGTGCCAGTAGTATTGGCGGGGGGGCGCAGTATTTT	CASSIGGGAQYF
.	.	TRBV27	TRBJ1-1	TGTGCCAGCAGGGGCAGGGTGAACACTGAAGCTTTCTTT	CASRGRVNTEAFF
.	TRBD2	TRBV10-1	TRBJ2-1	TGCGCCAGCAGTGAGTCAGGACTAGCGGGAGCACAGTTCTTC	CASSESGLAGAQFF
.	TRBD1	TRBV19	TRBJ1-4	TGTGCCAGTAGTAAGGGACAGGGTGTAACTAATGAAAAACTGTTTTTT	CASSKGQGVTNEKLFF
.	.	TRBV29-1	TRBJ2-5	TGCAGCGTTGGGGTCGGGGGTCCGGAGACCCAGTACTTC	CSVGVGGPETQYF
.	.	TRBV15	TRBJ2-1	TGTGCCACCAGCAGAGATAGAGGACAGTACAATGAGCAGTTCTTC	CATSRDRGQYNEQFF
.	.	TRBV4-1	TRBJ1-5	TGCGCCAGCAGCCTTCAGGGGAGCAATCAGCCCCAGCATTTT	CASSLQGSNQPQHF
.	.	TRBV5-5	TRBJ2-6	TGTGCCAGCAGCGTCGGGACTCCTGGGGCCAACGTCCTGACTTTC	CASSVGTPGANVLTF
.	.	TRBV6-4	TRBJ1-2	TGTGCCAGCAGTGACGCCCAGGGGATGGGCTACACCTTC	CASSDAQGMGYTF
.	TRBD1	TRBV24-1	TRBJ2-3	TGTGCCACCAGTGACCCTGGACAGGCTGCAGATACGCAGTATTTT	CATSDPGQAADTQYF
.	TRBD2	TRBV10-3	TRBJ2-3	TGTGCCATCAGTGAGTCGATAGCGGGAGAAGGCACAGATACGCAGTATTTT	CAISESIAGEGTDTQYF
.	TRBD1	TRBV6-4	TRBJ2-7	TGTGCCAGCAGTGACCCCCGGACAGGGCCAGGGAACGAGCAGTACTTC	CASSDPRTGPGNEQYF
.	.	TRBV28	TRBJ2-5	TGTGCCAGCAGTAAACTTGGACAGCGCCAAGAGACCCAGTACTTC	CASSKLGQRQETQYF